This T cell receptor (beta chain) comes out of a study of tumor and adjacent non-tumor tissue in lung cancer. The wider study: On average, productive TCRbeta reads reached about 4.2 million per sample.

Germline lookup yields CDR1 MDHEN and CDR2 SYDVKM. The CDR3 is 16 residues long. Trimming pared 6 bases from V and 3 bases from J, leaving 21 bases between. A modified ARM-PCR protocol with three rounds of nested PCR amplified TCRbeta. Each CDR3 protein gets one entry after TCRdb re-called the multiplex PCR reads with MiXCR. Of some 200,000 distinct CDR3 sequences listed, approximately 74% are singletons. No cell sorting was done before RNA was extracted from the tissue. This TCR derives from a man between 60 and 70 years old with non-small cell lung cancer. The V and J genes are TRBV28 and TRBJ2-7; possible D gene TRBD2, 7 bases. Sequencing was performed on lung tumor tissue. This chain's CDR3 is CASRTGGGGSFYEQYF. CDR3 sequence (DNA): TGTGCCAGCAGAACGGGCGGGGGCGGTTCGTTCTACGAGCAGTACTTC. The whole variable domain, filled in from reference TRBV28 and TRBJ2-7, reads DVKVTQSSRYLVKRTGEKVFLECVQDMDHENMFWYRQDPGLGLRLIYFSYDVKMKEKGDIPEGYSVSREKKERFSLILESASTNQTSMYLCASRTGGGGSFYEQYFGPGTRLTVT.